This entry describes one T cell receptor (beta chain). Participant ages covered roughly 18 to 89 years across about two dozen US areas. Participants were placed into cohorts based on the clinical history they reported. Cohort 3 recovered donors had two negative PCRs, clearance, or symptom resolution. The source of the sample is a study of blood T cell repertoires in COVID-19. Profiled with immunoSEQ multiplex PCR; TCRdb holds only in-frame clones, not every one. The data show fewer than 400,000 clones, roughly 89% seen once. In germline, CDR1 is MDHEN, CDR2 SYDVKM. The V segment lost 7 bases and the J segment 10 bases; nucleotides outside the gene matches: 8. This CDR3 is built from 12 residues.

The rearrangement uses TRBV28 and TRBJ1-2; TRBD1 matches at 8 bases. The TCR sequence derives from a man aged 55 to 70 who had recovered from COVID-19. Sequenced input: PBMCs or T cells enriched from blood (not recorded which). CDR3 amino acids: CASTKTGVYYTF. The CDR3 DNA sequence: TGTGCCAGCACCAAGACAGGGGTTTACTACACCTTC.